This entry is about one T cell receptor beta chain. The antigen it binds to is not known. Base-call qualities are not available, and no considerably larger clone is one nucleotide away. From cysteine to phenylalanine, the CDR3 is 13 amino acids long. Only CDR3 DNA is held: 39 bases, read in frame from base 1. The germline V gene provides CDR1 SGHTA and CDR2 FQGNSA. Trimming costs V 4 bases and J 7 bases, and their ends lie 11 bases apart. These data come from a study of blood T cells in healthy people across ages (dated by TCRdb to about 2015). In terms of the full investigation: In model experiments, template switching captured roughly one uniquely barcoded TCR beta cDNA molecule for every two T cells. The study measured age-related changes in TCR beta repertoire diversity using deep sequencing normalized with unique cDNA molecular identifiers. Donors were grouped into four age groups: young (average 16 years), middle-aged (about 38), aged (around 60) and long-lived (82). Two additional independent replicas of 1 million unique cDNA reads from the same blood draw were analyzed for two donors (one aged 18 to 30 and one aged 80 or older). Study-wide conclusions, independent of this receptor: Because donor CMV infection status was unknown, age-related changes in expanded clonotypes were potentially confounded. Compared with the aged group, more naive CD4+ T cells, fewer expanded clones and increased TCR diversity were shown by the long-lived group, suggesting age selection. The percentage of naive T cells measured by flow cytometry correlated strongly with observed TCR beta diversity. Total diversity estimates from one million sequenced T cells were considered lower bounds and underestimates. Conclusive comparison of naive and antigen-experienced compartments was prevented by the profiling of bulk unsorted PBMCs. As age increased, observed TCR beta diversity per million T cells dropped in a roughly linear way, and a significant reduction was already evident by age around 41.

The 35 to 40 donors, aged about 6 to 95 years, were systemically healthy Caucasian individuals from Russia. Each donor gave around 9.5 milliliters of peripheral blood, collected into EDTA-treated Vacutainer tubes. PBMCs were isolated by Ficoll-Paque density-gradient centrifugation, with at least 7 million obtained per sample. Total RNA, at least 5 micrograms per sample, was extracted from PBMCs with Trizol reagent. The percentages of naive CD45RAhigh/CD27high T cells were determined by flow cytometry on a PBMC aliquot from every donor. To prepare the library, 5' RACE was applied. TCRdb records Illumina HiSeq 2500 as the sequencer. A second PCR of about 7 to 12 cycles was performed with a sample-barcoded 5' primer and a J-beta primer mix. A template-switch 5' adaptor carrying 12 random nucleotides introduced a unique molecular identifier onto each TCR beta cDNA molecule. At least 2.5 million CDR3-containing paired-end reads were obtained from each sample. All of the RNA was converted into first-strand cDNA using the Mint cDNA synthesis kit, with a TRBC-specific oligonucleotide serving as the primer. Following uracil-DNA glycosylase treatment, all cDNA underwent a first 18-cycle PCR with the universal primers M1SS and BC2_uni_R. The authors' pipeline ran thus. Each sample was normalized by randomly selecting 1 million high-quality reads, each carrying a distinct molecular identifier. Reads with shared molecular identifiers were discarded instead of being binned into consensus sequences. MiTCR, with a Q25 quality threshold and the strictest error-elimination algorithm, was used for CDR3 identification, clonotype clustering and error correction. A nonparametric unseen species model with Euler transformation was used to estimate lower-bound total TCR beta diversity. The public reads were run again by TCRdb, first through fastp at Q25 and then through MiXCR, and only productive beta chains were kept. Every CDR3 protein is listed once, alongside the most common genes and DNA of its rows. TCRdb assigned the V and J calls; the authors' analysis was not used. The sample yields hundreds of thousands of distinct CDR3 sequences; nearly 25% were counted once. The biggest ten clones account for just under 9% of the sample.

The same data also went into a second study, on T cells of mothers and their children. From that second study: Nine systemically healthy Caucasian individuals served as donors, namely three mothers together with their six children. cDNA synthesis consumed the entire amount of extracted RNA, loaded at around 1.5 ug RNA in each 15 ul reaction. In the second PCR, the M1S primer added sample barcodes and 2-4 random nucleotides. Over 8 million TCR beta CDR3 reads were obtained for each mother, and 2.5 million to 3 million reads were obtained for each child. Thymic selection similarly shapes TCR recombination output in related and unrelated pairs, with minor effect from inherited differences. Related mother-child pairs always showed normalized repertoire overlap that was slightly higher than in unrelated mother-child pairs, though the difference was never significant. No persistent microchimeric T cell clones were found, with a detection sensitivity of 75 to 100 clones per million clonotypes. To look for features that set related mother-child pairs apart from unrelated individuals, the researchers ran deep NGS to compare the TCR beta repertoires of mothers and children. Mothers averaged about 37 +/- 4 years of age and children averaged about 12 +/- 4 years. After adapter ligation was performed with NEBNext reagents, the libraries were sequenced on an Illumina HiSeq 2000 with 100+100 nt paired-end reads. To prevent cross-contamination, the mother and child libraries were prepared a month apart and were sequenced in separate runs. For each donor, between roughly 500,000 and 2,200,000 distinct TCR beta clonotypes were identified. Naive TCR beta clonotypes were estimated from low-frequency clonotypes matched to each donor's FACS-determined naive share, without sorting.

Sequenced material: blood. The sequence was collected from a boy under 18 in good health. This chain joins TRBV7-2 to TRBJ2-1, and TRBD2 may be the D gene, going by 5 matching bases. The CDR3 protein sequence reads: CASSSPTSNEQFF. Here is the DNA: TGTGCCAGCAGCTCCCCAACTAGTAATGAGCAGTTCTTC.